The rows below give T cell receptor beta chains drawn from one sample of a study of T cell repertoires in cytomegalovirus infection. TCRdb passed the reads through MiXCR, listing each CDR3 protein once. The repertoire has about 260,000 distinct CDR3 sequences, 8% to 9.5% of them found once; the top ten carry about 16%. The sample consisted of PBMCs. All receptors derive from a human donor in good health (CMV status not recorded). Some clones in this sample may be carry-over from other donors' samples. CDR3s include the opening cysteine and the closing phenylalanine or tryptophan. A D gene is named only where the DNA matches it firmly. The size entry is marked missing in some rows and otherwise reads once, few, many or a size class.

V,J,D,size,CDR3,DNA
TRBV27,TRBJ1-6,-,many,CASRSGTTYNSPLHF,TGTGCCAGCAGGTCCGGGACTACCTATAATTCACCCCTCCACTTT
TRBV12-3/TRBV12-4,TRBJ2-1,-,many,CASSWRGGDEQFF,TGTGCCAGCAGCTGGCGCGGGGGCGATGAGCAGTTCTTC
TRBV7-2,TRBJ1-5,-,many,CASSVVNPDRSNQPQHF,TGTGCCAGCAGCGTAGTGAACCCTGACAGAAGCAATCAGCCCCAGCATTTT
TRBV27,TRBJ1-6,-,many,CASSLGGWSNSPLHF,TGTGCCAGCAGTTTAGGGGGGTGGAGTAATTCACCCCTCCACTTT
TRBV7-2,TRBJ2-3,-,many,CASSLEAWGTDTQYF,TGTGCCAGCAGCTTAGAAGCGTGGGGCACAGATACGCAGTATTTT
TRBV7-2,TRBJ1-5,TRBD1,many,CASSDPSGGAGGQPQHF,TGTGCCAGCAGCGACCCCAGCGGGGGCGCAGGGGGGCAGCCCCAGCATTTT
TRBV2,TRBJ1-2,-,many,CASRDSAGGHYGYTF,TGTGCCAGCAGGGATTCAGCGGGGGGACACTATGGCTACACCTTC
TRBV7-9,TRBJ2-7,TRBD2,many,CASSPGLAGGPDEQYF,TGTGCCAGCAGCCCGGGACTAGCGGGAGGGCCCGACGAGCAGTACTTC
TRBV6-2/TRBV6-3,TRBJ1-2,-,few,CASSVGFYGYTF,TGTGCCAGCAGTGTCGGGTTCTATGGCTACACCTTC
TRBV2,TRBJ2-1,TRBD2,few,CASKSGGAGNNEQFF,TGTGCCAGCAAGTCCGGGGGGGCAGGAAACAATGAGCAGTTCTTC
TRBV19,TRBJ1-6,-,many,CASSSPPGERDSPLHF,TGTGCCAGTAGTTCACCTCCGGGGGAACGAGATTCACCCCTCCACTTT
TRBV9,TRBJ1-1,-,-,CASSVGPGGTEAFF,TGTGCCAGCAGCGTAGGCCCGGGCGGGACTGAAGCTTTCTTT
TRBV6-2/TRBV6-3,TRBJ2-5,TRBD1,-,CASSPLGTGEQETQYF,TGTGCCAGCAGTCCGCTCGGGACAGGTGAACAAGAGACCCAGTACTTC
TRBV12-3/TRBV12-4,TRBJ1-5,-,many,CASRGRGTSNQPQHF,TGTGCCAGCAGGGGCCGGGGGACCAGCAATCAGCCCCAGCATTTT
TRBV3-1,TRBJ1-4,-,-,CASSLPRGPRGEKLFF,TGTGCCAGCAGCCTCCCGAGAGGCCCCAGGGGTGAAAAACTGTTTTTT
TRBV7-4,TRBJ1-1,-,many,CASSFPAGGGNTEAFF,TGTGCCAGCAGCTTTCCGGCGGGGGGTGGGAACACTGAAGCTTTCTTT
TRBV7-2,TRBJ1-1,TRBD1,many,CASSLVRGLNTEAFF,TGTGCCAGCAGCTTAGTTAGGGGGCTGAACACTGAAGCTTTCTTT